This T cell receptor (beta chain) was sequenced in a study of T cell clonality in common variable immunodeficiency. This clone was recorded many times. The read ends 3 residues shy of where the CDR3 ends; the end is completed using the germline J gene. The germline gives CDR1 KGHSH, CDR2 LQKENI. The CDR3 has 15 amino acids. V lost 6 bases and J lost 2; bases outside the gene matches: 4. Generated by immunoSEQ multiplex PCR, the TCRdb table keeps only in-frame clones and is missing some. The sample presents more than 45,000 clones, none singletons. V is TRBV18 and J is TRBJ2-7; the match to TRBD2 covers 13 bases. The source material was peripheral blood mononuclear cells. This TCR came from a person aged 18-69 years in good health. The CDR3 bases that were read are TGTGCCAGCTCGCCCACTAGCGGGGGGGCCTACGAG. This encodes CASSPTSGGAYE. The complete CDR3 reads CASSPTSGGAYEQYF.